This paragraph reports one T cell receptor (beta chain). The authors spiked synthetic TCR analog templates into each PCR. Repertoires were generated with immunoSEQ multiplex PCR, while TCRdb's copy carries only in-frame clones and drops some. The sample contains roughly 53,000 clones, around 88% of which appear only once. As to time point: pretreatment peripheral blood. Germline V gives CDR1 SGHTA, CDR2 FQGNSA. CDR3 length equals 13 residues. V was trimmed by 5 bases and J by 7 bases, leaving 12 bases between them. The sample belongs to a study of PD-L1 blockade in urothelial cancer. The overall study: Researchers found blood samples held a median of roughly 140,000 T cells.

This TCR was recovered from a woman aged 55-69 years with urothelial cancer. The chain employs TRBV7-2 and TRBJ2-1; D not certain. The sample consisted of PBMCs, taken around atezolizumab (anti-PD-L1) treatment. CDR3 nucleotides: TGTGCCAGCAGCCAAAGAGAGGTGAATGAGCAGTTCTTC. Its translation: CASSQREVNEQFF.